The 16 T cell receptor beta chains in this list originate from one sample, sequenced in a study of blood T cells in healthy people across ages. Primers used in a second PCR of about 6 to 11 cycles were a sample-barcoded 5' primer and a J-beta primer mix. MiXCR, run by TCRdb on the 5' RACE reads, gives a single entry per CDR3 protein. The table lists some 1.7 million distinct CDR3 sequences, 28% of them singletons, with 7.7% in the top ten. Specimen: blood. These receptors were obtained from a young woman in good health.

This clonotype came up once. The chain uses TRBV7-2 and TRBJ1-1; D is possibly TRBD1 (5 bases). In germline, CDR1 is SGHTA, CDR2 FQGNSA. CDR3 length equals 16 residues. Trimming pared 1 base from V and 5 bases from J, leaving 17 bases between. The DNA for the CDR3 is TGTGCCAGCAGCTTAGAATGGGGTAGGGGTAATACTGAAGCTTTCTTT. Translation gives CASSLEWGRGNTEAFF.

The chain links TRBV6-4 to TRBJ1-1, with no clear D. In germline, CDR1 is MRHNA, CDR2 SNTAGT. This CDR3 has 16 residues. Between the trimmed V and J ends, which lost 6 bases and 2 bases, there was a span of 19 bases. As DNA, the CDR3 is TGTGCCAGCAGACCCATTGAGCGGGCGGCAAACACTGAAGCTTTCTTT. This sequence encodes CASRPIERAANTEAFF.

The chain carries TRBV18 and TRBJ2-3; D ambiguous. V was trimmed by 0 bases and J by 4 bases, leaving 8 bases between them. In germline, CDR1 is KGHSH, CDR2 LQKENI. The length of the CDR3 is 14 residues. This CDR3 is CASSPPSVPDTQYF. The CDR3 coding sequence is TGTGCCAGCTCACCACCGAGCGTCCCAGATACGCAGTATTTT.

The V gene is TRBV12-3 or TRBV12-4, the J gene TRBJ1-4; tentatively, D is TRBD1 (5 bases). The V end was cut by 1 base, the J end by 7 bases, with 10 bases between. The CDR3 is made up of 14 amino acids. The CDR3 DNA follows: TGTGCCAGCAGTTTAGGTAGGGGTATTGAAAAACTGTTTTTT. Its translation is CASSLGRGIEKLFF.

The chain is built from TRBV11-2 and TRBJ2-7; 8 bases map to TRBD1. The CDR3 length is 14 residues. CDR1 and CDR2 (germline): SGHAT, FQNNGV. Trimming removed 6 bases from V and 6 bases from J; junction bases left unmatched: 10. This chain's CDR3 is CASSGDRGPLEQYF. In DNA form, the CDR3 reads TGTGCCAGCAGTGGAGACAGGGGACCGCTCGAGCAGTACTTC.

This clonotype was observed a few times. A read error may produce the germline difference seen at one junction end. The gene calls are TRBV12-3 or TRBV12-4 and TRBJ2-7; no clear D. This CDR3 spans 13 amino acids. DNA for the CDR3: TGTACCAGCAGTTTTACCCGACACTACGAGCAGTACTTC. This gives the protein CTSSFTRHYEQYF.

Only a few counts were recorded for this clonotype. This chain links TRBV5-5 with TRBJ2-5, with 7 bases fitting TRBD1. The V gene's germline CDR1 is SGHKS and CDR2 YYEKEE (reference sequence). The length of the CDR3 is 14 residues. J lost 4 bases, V lost 2 bases, and 5 bases had no gene match. The CDR3 protein is CASSLTGEGETQYF. The CDR3, as DNA: TGTGCCAGCAGCTTAACAGGGGAAGGAGAGACCCAGTACTTC.

This clonotype was seen more than once but under ten times. The rearrangement uses TRBV2 and TRBJ2-7; perhaps TRBD2 as D (6 bases). V dropped 5 bases and J dropped 6 bases, with 20 bases sitting between them. Germline V CDR1 and CDR2: SNHLY, FYNNEI. The CDR3 has 15 amino acids. DNA of the CDR3: TGTGCCAGCAGTCCCCGTATCGGACTACCGGCCGAGCAGTACTTC. Translation gives CASSPRIGLPAEQYF. The variable domain in full, with the rest retrieved from reference TRBV2 and TRBJ2-7, is EPEVTQTPSHQVTQMGQEVILRCVPISNHLYFYWYRQILGQKVEFLVSFYNNEISEKSEIFDDQFSVERPDGSNFTLKIRSTKLEDSAMYFCASSPRIGLPAEQYFGPGTRLTVT.

This clonotype was recorded at least ten times. V gene TRBV12-3 or TRBV12-4 combines with J gene TRBJ2-6, with D possibly matching TRBD2 (5 bases). Trimming pared 8 bases from V and 0 bases from J, leaving 8 bases between. This CDR3 spans 14 amino acids. CDR3 coding DNA: TGTGCCAGCGGAGCGGCCTCTGGGGCCAACGTCCTGACTTTC. Protein: CASGAASGANVLTF.

CDR3: CASNANRNTGELFF. The CDR3 DNA is TGCGCCAGCAACGCCAACAGGAACACCGGGGAGCTGTTTTTT. V is TRBV5-1 and J is TRBJ2-2; the D is unclear. The CDR3 sequence is 14 residues long. CDR1 and CDR2 (germline): SGHRS, YFSETQ. V was clipped by 6 bases and J by 1 base, with 10 bases between them.

This rearrangement joins TRBV7-2 to TRBJ2-1; TRBD2 matches at 7 bases. The CDR3 runs to 14 residues. Germline V CDR1 and CDR2: SGHTA, FQGNSA. V was clipped by 4 bases and J by 13 bases; unmatched bases: 13. In nucleotides, the CDR3 is TGTGCCAGCAGCTGGAATTCGGGAGGCCCTGATCAGTTCTTC. Encoded protein: CASSWNSGGPDQFF.

This clonotype was counted between two and nine times. V usage is TRBV29-1 and J usage is TRBJ2-7; 7 nucleotides line up with TRBD2. Germline values: CDR1 SQVTM, CDR2 ANQGSEA. The CDR3 extends over 13 amino acids. V trimming: 6 bases; J trimming: 1 base; junction bases outside the gene matches: 6. Here the CDR3 DNA reads TGCAGCGTGCGCGCGGGGGAATCCTACGAGCAGTACTTC. Protein product: CSVRAGESYEQYF.

Notes on this clonotype: The junction shows a germline mismatch at one end, possibly a read error. The chain links TRBV12-3 or TRBV12-4 to TRBJ1-2; maybe TRBD1 (5 bases). This CDR3 contains 15 residues. The CDR3 nucleotides read TGTGTCAGCAGTTTAGGGTTTTTAGGGGACTATGGCTACACCTTC. Encoded protein: CVSSLGFLGDYGYTF.

Only a few counts were recorded for this clonotype. This chain joins TRBV18 and TRBJ2-7; the D is unclear. The V gene lost 8 bases and the J gene lost 6 bases, with 23 bases spanning the gap. This CDR3 spans 15 amino acids. CDR1 is KGHSH and CDR2 is LQKENI in the germline V gene. CDR3 DNA: TGTGCCAGCCGCCGGTTGAGTCATGAGAGAGGCGAGCAGTACTTC. Its translation: CASRRLSHERGEQYF.

In this sample, this clonotype turned up a few times. The chain is built from TRBV7-9 and TRBJ2-7, with 8 bases fitting TRBD2. Germline CDR1 and CDR2: SEHNR and FQNEAQ (reference sequence). The ends lost 0 bases at V and 0 bases at J; junction bases unmatched: 7. The CDR3 has 17 residues. CDR3 in DNA: TGTGCCAGCAGCTTAGCTGGTGAAAGCGGGGGCTCCTACGAGCAGTACTTC. This encodes CASSLAGESGGSYEQYF.

This chain connects TRBV20-1 to TRBJ2-3; D not resolved. This CDR3 has 13 residues. The germline CDR1 and CDR2 sequences are DFQATT and SNEGSKA (reference sequence). V was shortened by 0 bases and J by 2 bases, with 6 bases between the two germline ends. CDR3 bases: TGCAGTGCTAGAGAACAGATCACAGATACGCAGTATTTT. Protein product: CSAREQITDTQYF.